This is a list of T cell receptor beta chains from one sample in a study of blood T cell repertoires in COVID-19. Clones were read by immunoSEQ multiplex PCR, and TCRdb kept only the in-frame ones, dropping some. The table records around 88,000 clones, 90% to 95% of them present only once. Input material: peripheral blood. Receptor source: a man aged 60 to 75 with acute or convalescent COVID-19. Each CDR3 is given with its conserved first and last residue. The order of the fields is V gene, clone size, D gene, J gene, CDR3 DNA, CDR3 protein. D genes are given only for firm matches. Clone size is not always given. Where it is, it says once, few, many or a class for expanded clones.

>TRBV12-2|NA|NA|TRBJ2-1
TGTGCAAGTCCCACACCTCTAGAGTCCAGCTCCTACAATGAGCAGTTCTTC
CASPTPLESSSYNEQFF
>TRBV24-1|NA|TRBD1|TRBJ2-3
TGTGCCACAGGGACAGGAGCTCAAGATACGCAGTATTTT
CATGTGAQDTQYF
>TRBV5-1|few|NA|TRBJ2-5
TGCGCCAGCAGCTTGGAGAGCGAGACCCAGTACTTC
CASSLESETQYF
>TRBV29-1|NA|TRBD2|TRBJ2-1
TGCAGCGTTGAAACCGGGACTAGCGTACATGATGAGCAGTTCTTC
CSVETGTSVHDEQFF
>TRBV4-2|NA|NA|TRBJ1-4
TGTGCCAGCAGCCCCCCCCTTCAGGAAAAACTGTTTTTT
CASSPPLQEKLFF
>TRBV4-1|NA|TRBD2|TRBJ2-2
TGCGCCAGCAGCCAAGAGAGTACTAGCGGGAACACCGGGGAGCTGTTTTTT
CASSQESTSGNTGELFF
>TRBV19|NA|TRBD1|TRBJ2-2
TGTGCCAGTAGTATGGGGAGGCTTGGGGACAGGGGACTCTTTGGGGAGCTGTTTTTT
CASSMGRLGDRGLFGELFF
>TRBV29-1|NA|TRBD2|TRBJ2-1
TGCAGCGCCGGTATTATAGCGGGTTCGGGCAATGAGCAGTTCTTC
CSAGIIAGSGNEQFF
>TRBV28|NA|NA|TRBJ1-3
TGTGCCAGCAGCCCTCAAGGGGATTGGGGAAACACCATATATTTT
CASSPQGDWGNTIYF
>TRBV23-1|NA|TRBD2|TRBJ2-5
TGCGCCAGCAGTCAGCCTGTCCCGAGCGGGAGGGAAGAGACCCAGTACTTC
CASSQPVPSGREETQYF
>TRBV11-2|once|TRBD2|TRBJ2-3
TGTGCCAGCAGCTTAGTGGCGGGAGCCACAGATACGCAGTATTTT
CASSLVAGATDTQYF
>TRBV9|NA|NA|TRBJ1-2
TGTGCCAGCAGCGTAGATTATGGCAGTAACTATGGCTACACCTTC
CASSVDYGSNYGYTF
>TRBV28|NA|NA|TRBJ1-1
TGTGCCAGCAGCCCTAAAGTCGGGGGACACACTGAAGCTTTCTTT
CASSPKVGGHTEAFF
>TRBV19|NA|TRBD1|TRBJ2-3
TGTGCCAGTGGAGACAGGGACACAGATACGCAGTATTTT
CASGDRDTDTQYF
>TRBV6-5|NA|TRBD1|TRBJ1-4
TGTGCCAGCAGACCAGACAGGGTGGACGAAAAACTGTTTTTT
CASRPDRVDEKLFF
>TRBV5-1|NA|TRBD1|TRBJ2-1
TGCGCCAGCAGCTTGGCGGGACAGTATTCCTCCTACAATGAGCAGTTCTTC
CASSLAGQYSSYNEQFF
>TRBV5-1|NA|TRBD2|TRBJ2-7
TGCGCCAGCAGCTTGGTGTCAGCGGGAGGGAGCGAGCAGTACTTC
CASSLVSAGGSEQYF
>TRBV23-1|NA|TRBD2|TRBJ2-5
TGCGCCACCCTGGGAGGGGTAAGAGGAGAGACCCAGTACTTC
CATLGGVRGETQYF
>TRBV6-6|NA|NA|TRBJ2-2
TGTGCCAGCTCCAGGGCCCCCGGGGAGCTGTTTTTT
CASSRAPGELFF
>TRBV7-9|NA|TRBD2|TRBJ2-1
TGTGCCAGCAGCTGGCTAGCGGCCGCTGAGCAGTTCTTC
CASSWLAAAEQFF
>TRBV4-3|once|TRBD1|TRBJ1-5
TGCGCCAGCAGCCAAGGGACAGGGGGTCAGCCCCAGCATTTT
CASSQGTGGQPQHF
>TRBV4-3|NA|TRBD1|TRBJ1-2
TGCGCCAGCAGCCAAGATCGACAGGGGGCTAATGGCTACACCTTC
CASSQDRQGANGYTF
>TRBV4-3|NA|TRBD1|TRBJ1-4
TGCGCCAGCAGCCAAGATGGACGACAGGGTGATGAAAAACTGTTTTTT
CASSQDGRQGDEKLFF
>TRBV6-5|NA|NA|TRBJ2-7
TGTGCCAGCAGCCCGAACCGGGACAAAAATTACGAGCAGTACTTC
CASSPNRDKNYEQYF
>TRBV11-3|NA|NA|TRBJ1-2
TGTGCCAGCAGCTTCGAGGAGGGTACAGTTACTAACTATGGCTACACCTTC
CASSFEEGTVTNYGYTF
>TRBV11-1|NA|NA|TRBJ2-3
TGTGCCAGCAGCTTGCAGAGGGCAGATACGCAGTATTTT
CASSLQRADTQYF
>TRBV2|once|TRBD1|TRBJ1-5
TGTGCCAGCGGTAGGGGACAGAACAATCAGCCCCAGCATTTT
CASGRGQNNQPQHF
>TRBV25-1|NA|TRBD2|TRBJ2-1
TGTGCCAGCAGTAAATCGACTAGCGGGTCCTCCTACAATGAGCAGTTCTTC
CASSKSTSGSSYNEQFF